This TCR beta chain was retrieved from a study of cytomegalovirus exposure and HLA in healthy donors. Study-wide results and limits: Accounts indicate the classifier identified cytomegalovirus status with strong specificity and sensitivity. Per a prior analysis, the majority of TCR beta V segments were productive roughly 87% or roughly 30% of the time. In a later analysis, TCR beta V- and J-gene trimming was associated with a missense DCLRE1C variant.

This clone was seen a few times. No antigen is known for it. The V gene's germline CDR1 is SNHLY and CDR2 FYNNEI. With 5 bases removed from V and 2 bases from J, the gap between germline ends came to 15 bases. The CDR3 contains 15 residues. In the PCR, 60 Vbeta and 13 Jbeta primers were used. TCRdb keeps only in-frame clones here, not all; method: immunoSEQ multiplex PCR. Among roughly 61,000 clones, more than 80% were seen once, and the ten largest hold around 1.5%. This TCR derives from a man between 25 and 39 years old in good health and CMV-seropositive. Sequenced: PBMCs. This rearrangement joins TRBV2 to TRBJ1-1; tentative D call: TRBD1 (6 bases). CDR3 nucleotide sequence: TGTGCCAGCAGTCCCTCTGGGGGCTCCAACACTGAAGCTTTCTTT. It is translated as CASSPSGGSNTEAFF.